This T cell receptor beta chain came from a study of T cell changes during pregnancy in multiple sclerosis. CDR3 length: 13 amino acids. The V gene lost 7 bases and the J gene lost 2 bases, with 11 bases spanning the gap. Germline V lookup: CDR1 SNHLY, CDR2 FYNNEI. Clones were read by immunoSEQ multiplex PCR, and TCRdb kept only the in-frame ones, dropping some. Seen here are fewer than 85,000 clones, 80% to 95% observed once, and the top ten hold under 2%. This chain joins TRBV2 and TRBJ1-1; D not resolved. This clonotype originated in a female donor in good health, enrolled as a control in a pregnancy study. The sample here was peripheral blood, taken in the first trimester of pregnancy. The CDR3 sequence: CASKRTFNTEAFF. The CDR3 DNA follows: TGTGCCAGCAAAAGGACTTTTAACACTGAAGCTTTCTTT.